This TCR beta chain was obtained from a study of cytomegalovirus exposure and HLA in healthy donors. Points from the study as a whole: The study labeled fewer than 200 TCR beta chains cytomegalovirus-associated.

As concerns this clone: Its antigen remains unidentified.

The germline V and J ends were trimmed by 3 bases and 1 base, with 4 bases remaining between them. Germline lookup yields CDR1 LGHNT and CDR2 FRNRAP. CDR3 length equals 13 residues. Some clones are missing from TCRdb's copy, which holds only in-frame ones; the method was immunoSEQ multiplex PCR. The sample yields about 160,000 clones, 70% to 90% seen once. V usage is TRBV12-5 and J usage is TRBJ1-5; D remains unclear. Material for sequencing was PBMCs. The TCR sequence derives from a woman aged 18-29 years in good health and CMV-seronegative. The CDR3 nucleotides are TGTGCTAGTGGTTTAAGCAGCAATCAGCCCCAGCATTTT. Its translation is CASGLSSNQPQHF. Together with reference TRBV12-5 and TRBJ1-5, the CDR3 gives the full variable domain: DARVTQTPRHKVTEMGQEVTMRCQPILGHNTVFWYRQTMMQGLELLAYFRNRAPLDDSGMPKDRFSAEMPDATLATLKIQPSEPRDSAVYFCASGLSSNQPQHFGDGTRLSIL.